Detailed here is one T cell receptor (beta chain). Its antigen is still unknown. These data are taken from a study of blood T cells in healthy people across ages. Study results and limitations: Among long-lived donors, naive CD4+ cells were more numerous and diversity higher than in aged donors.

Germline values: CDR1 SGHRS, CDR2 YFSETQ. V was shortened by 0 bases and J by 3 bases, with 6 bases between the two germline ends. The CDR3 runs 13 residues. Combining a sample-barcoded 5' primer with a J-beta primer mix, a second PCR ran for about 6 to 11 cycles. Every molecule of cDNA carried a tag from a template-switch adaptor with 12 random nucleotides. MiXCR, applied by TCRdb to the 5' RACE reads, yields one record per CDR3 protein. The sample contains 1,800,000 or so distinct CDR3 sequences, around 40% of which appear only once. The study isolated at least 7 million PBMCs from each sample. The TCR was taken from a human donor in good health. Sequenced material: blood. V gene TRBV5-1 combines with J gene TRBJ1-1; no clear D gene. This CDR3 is CASSLEAYTEAFF. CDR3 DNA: TGCGCCAGCAGCTTGGAGGCCTACACTGAAGCTTTCTTT.